The T cell receptor (beta chain) under discussion was sequenced for a study of monozygotic twins with inflammatory bowel disease. For this clonotype: Its antigen is as yet unknown.

CDR1 is SGHDN, CDR2 FVKESK, per germline. The CDR3 is made up of 16 amino acids. Overall study results and limits: Diversity of TCRbeta measured by inverse Simpson was lower in IBD patients than in healthy co-twins.

UMIs were attached via template switching, each with a 6-nucleotide sample barcode. One entry per CDR3 protein, without DNA, is what TCRdb gives after re-calling the 5' RACE reads. The sample holds fewer than 550,000 distinct CDR3 sequences. The clonotype was recovered from a human donor with ulcerative colitis or Crohn's disease, or a healthy co-twin of an affected twin (not recorded which). What was sequenced was blood. V usage is TRBV14 and J usage is TRBJ1-2; TCRdb reports TRBD1, a call that lacks DNA to check it against. CDR3 loop: CASSLAGTSTHYGYTF.